This TCR beta chain was identified during a study of blood T cell repertoires in COVID-19. Turning to the study itself: T cells, B-cell-depleted T cells, or PBMCs supplied cDNA or gDNA.

In the authors' methods: Cell counts per sample came from amplifying reference gene primers. Generated by immunoSEQ multiplex PCR, the TCRdb table keeps only in-frame clones and is missing some. Clonal size and the V and J genes are those of that table, whereas D and trimming came from the DNA. The sample shows roughly 380,000 clones, roughly 90% of them seen only once. Per the germline V gene, CDR1 is KGHDR and CDR2 is SFDVKD. The ends were cut back, 2 bases at V and 4 bases at J, with 10 bases in the middle. CDR3 length: 14 amino acids. This sequence joins TRBV24-1 and TRBJ1-2, with a possible D match to TRBD1 (5 bases). The sample consisted of peripheral blood. This receptor was obtained from a woman in her 40s with COVID-19, enrolled during active disease. CDR3 coding DNA: TGTGCCACCAGTGATTCACCTACAGGCTATGGCTACACCTTC. The encoded protein is CATSDSPTGYGYTF.